One and the same sample provided the 32 T cell receptor beta chains below, sequenced in a study of Ad26.COV2.S vaccination and SARS-CoV-2 variants. Generated by immunoSEQ multiplex PCR, the TCRdb table keeps only in-frame clones and is missing some. The sample holds about 400,000 clones; about 83% are singletons and the top ten take just under 7.5%. Treatment specified: some 19 received Ad26.COV2.S at low or high dose, single or two shots; several received placebo; per-sample allocation not given. At day 63 after the first vaccine or placebo injection, samples were drawn. Sequenced material: peripheral blood, taken in a trial of Ad26.COV2.S vaccine versus placebo. The receptor source for this set is a person between 18 and 60 years old who received the Ad26.COV2.S COVID-19 vaccine or a placebo.

This clone was counted a few times. The V call is TRBV9, the J call TRBJ1-2; maybe TRBD1 (5 bases). This CDR3 has 15 amino acids. Germline CDR1 is SGDLS and CDR2 is YYNGEE. Trimming removed 2 bases from V and 4 bases from J, with 15 bases in between. The CDR3 sequence is CASSVSSGAGYGYTF. The CDR3 DNA reads TGTGCCAGCAGCGTGTCGAGCGGGGCCGGCTATGGCTACACCTTC.

This clone was observed a handful of times. V gene TRBV10-1 combines with J gene TRBJ2-5; D not certain. Trimming took off 0 bases at V and 4 bases at J, with 3 bases between the two ends. The CDR3 has 12 amino acids. The germline gives CDR1 WNHNN, CDR2 SYGVQD (reference sequence). The CDR3: CASSESGETQYF. DNA of the CDR3: TGCGCCAGCAGTGAGTCTGGAGAGACCCAGTACTTC.

The V gene is TRBV12-3 or TRBV12-4, the J gene TRBJ2-7; either TRBD1 or TRBD2 may supply D (7 bases each). The CDR3 runs 13 residues. V was clipped by 3 bases and J by 6 bases, with 12 bases between them. As DNA, the CDR3 is TGTGCCAGCAGTTTTCAGGGGGGGGTCGAGCAGTACTTC. Amino acids: CASSFQGGVEQYF.

The sample holds one count of this clone. The rearrangement uses TRBV10-3 and TRBJ2-1, with 11 bases fitting TRBD2. Per the germline V gene, CDR1 is ENHRY and CDR2 is SYGVKD. The CDR3 consists of 14 residues. With V trimmed by 6 bases and J by 4 bases, 2 bases remained unmatched. The CDR3 spells CAIRVAGGYNEQFF. Written as DNA, the CDR3 is TGTGCCATCAGAGTAGCGGGAGGGTACAATGAGCAGTTCTTC.

The V and J genes are TRBV18 and TRBJ2-5; D perhaps matches TRBD1 (5 bases). V was cut by 3 bases and J by 9 bases, with 17 bases left in between. The CDR3 extends over 14 amino acids. Per germline, CDR1 KGHSH and CDR2 LQKENI. CDR3 sequence: CASSPNQGDKAQYF. The CDR3 coding sequence is TGTGCCAGCTCACCGAACCAAGGGGATAAGGCCCAGTACTTC.

The J gene is TRBJ1-3, the V gene TRBV9; D not resolved. V lost 4 bases to trimming and J lost 0 bases, with 11 bases between them. CDR3 size: 15 residues. The germline V gene encodes CDR1 SGDLS and CDR2 YYNGEE. The CDR3 DNA sequence: TGTGCCAGCAGCCCTGGGGTCGGCTCTGGAAACACCATATATTTT. Encoded protein: CASSPGVGSGNTIYF.

The chain employs TRBV24-1 and TRBJ2-1; tentatively, D is TRBD2 (6 bases). The CDR3 loop spans 16 amino acids. V was clipped by 0 bases and J by 2 bases, with 10 bases between them. From germline, CDR1 is KGHDR and CDR2 SFDVKD. CDR3 DNA sequence: TGTGCCACCAGTGATTTGGGTAGCGGAGCCTACAATGAGCAGTTCTTC. Its translation: CATSDLGSGAYNEQFF.

The V call is TRBV6-5, the J call TRBJ1-2, with D tentatively TRBD1 (6 bases). V was cut by 6 bases and J by 3 bases, with 14 bases left in between. The CDR3 has 14 residues. Germline V gives CDR1 MNHEY, CDR2 SVGAGI. CDR3 coding DNA: TGTGCCAGCAGCACAGGGCTGGGGGACTATGGCTACACCTTC. As protein: CASSTGLGDYGYTF.

The chain links TRBV5-1 to TRBJ2-7; 10 nucleotides line up with TRBD1. V was clipped by 2 bases and J by 5 bases; unmatched bases: 4. This CDR3 is 14 amino acids long. The V gene's germline CDR1 is SGHRS and CDR2 YFSETQ. The CDR3 DNA sequence: TGCGCCAGCAGCTTCCAGGACAGGGGGGACGAGCAGTACTTC. Translating gives CASSFQDRGDEQYF.

This chain links TRBV10-3 with TRBJ1-1, with D possibly TRBD1 on 6 matching bases. The CDR3 runs 13 residues. Germline assignment: CDR1 ENHRY and CDR2 SYGVKD. Deletions cut 5 bases from V and 3 bases from J, with 10 bases between. DNA of the CDR3: TGTGCCATCAGTACAGGGTCTGACACTGAAGCTTTCTTT. It is translated as CAISTGSDTEAFF.

The V and J genes are TRBV7-9 and TRBJ2-7, with D possibly matching TRBD2 (6 bases). The V gene lost 4 bases and the J gene lost 0 bases, with 10 bases spanning the gap. The length of the CDR3 is 14 residues. Germline CDR1 is SEHNR and CDR2 is FQNEAQ (reference sequence). The CDR3 spells CASSSSASSYEQYF. As DNA, the CDR3 is TGTGCCAGCAGCTCTAGCGCGAGCTCCTACGAGCAGTACTTC.

This rearrangement joins TRBV21-1 to TRBJ1-2. TRBV21-1 corresponds to a pseudogene. This CDR3 region has 13 residues. The DNA for the CDR3 is TGTGCCAGCAGCAAAGTCCGATCATATGGCTACACCTTC. It translates to CASSKVRSYGYTF.

The V gene is TRBV2, the J gene TRBJ2-3, with D possibly matching TRBD2 (5 bases). This CDR3 is 12 amino acids long. CDR1 and CDR2 (germline): SNHLY, FYNNEI. The V gene lost 10 bases and the J gene lost 2 bases, with 10 bases spanning the gap. CDR3 nucleotide sequence: TGTGCCACCTGCGGGTACACAGATACGCAGTATTTT. It codes for CATCGYTDTQYF.

The V and J genes are TRBV3-1 (or the pseudogene TRBV3-2) and TRBJ1-4; D is perhaps TRBD1 (6 bases). The CDR3 runs 16 residues. V gave up 1 base and J gave up 8 bases, with 17 bases separating them. In germline, CDR1 is LGHDT, CDR2 YNNKEL (reference sequence). CDR3 sequence reads: CASSQVEGGPEEKLFF. DNA of the CDR3: TGTGCCAGCAGCCAAGTGGAGGGGGGACCTGAAGAAAAACTGTTTTTT.

The rearrangement uses TRBV28 and TRBJ1-2, with unresolved D. Germline-derived CDR1 and CDR2 are MDHEN and SYDVKM. The V gene lost 7 bases and the J gene lost 1 base, with 7 bases spanning the gap. The CDR3 has 12 residues. This CDR3 is CASTSVNYGYTF. CDR3 bases: TGTGCCAGCACATCTGTTAACTATGGCTACACCTTC.

The V call is TRBV6-2 or TRBV6-3, the J call TRBJ1-2; 9 positions match TRBD1. Looked up from germline, CDR1 is MNHEY and CDR2 is SVGEGT. This CDR3 spans 13 amino acids. V was clipped by 6 bases and J by 4 bases; unmatched bases: 3. The CDR3 protein is CASSPTGGYGYTF. Here the CDR3 DNA reads TGTGCCAGCAGCCCGACAGGGGGCTATGGCTACACCTTC.

The rearrangement uses TRBV2 and TRBJ2-7, with a weak D call TRBD1 (6 bases). From germline, CDR1 is SNHLY and CDR2 FYNNEI. Trimming cost V 7 bases and J 4 bases, with 14 bases left between them. This CDR3 contains 13 residues. CDR3 nucleotide sequence: TGTGCCAGCATCCGACCCCAGGGGTACGAGCAGTACTTC. It is translated as CASIRPQGYEQYF.

The V gene is TRBV2, the J gene TRBJ2-3, with a weak D call TRBD1 (5 bases). This CDR3 is built from 11 residues. Trimming removed 6 bases at V and 5 bases at J, with 6 bases between. Germline lookup yields CDR1 SNHLY and CDR2 FYNNEI. The chain's CDR3 is CASSRVDTQYF. CDR3 DNA sequence: TGTGCCAGCAGCAGGGTAGATACGCAGTATTTT.

The V gene is TRBV19, the J gene TRBJ2-2, with TRBD2 matching 14 bases. The junction had 6 bases not matched to a gene; V was cut back by 3 bases and J by 0 bases. The CDR3 spans 19 residues. Germline V CDR1 and CDR2: LNHDA, SQIVND (reference sequence). The CDR3 DNA sequence: TGTGCCAGTAGTATTTGGACTAGCGGGAGGACCTCGAACACCGGGGAGCTGTTTTTT. Translating gives CASSIWTSGRTSNTGELFF.

The V and J genes are TRBV7-9 and TRBJ2-7; weak D call: TRBD1 (5 bases). V was pared by 5 bases and J by 7 bases, with 18 bases between. The CDR3 covers 14 residues. The germline gives CDR1 SEHNR, CDR2 FQNEAQ (reference sequence). The CDR3 loop reads CASSKAAGKREQYF. The CDR3, as DNA: TGTGCCAGCAGCAAAGCAGCAGGGAAGAGGGAGCAGTACTTC.

The chain joins TRBV19 to TRBJ2-7; D is perhaps TRBD1 (6 bases). Per the germline V gene, CDR1 is LNHDA and CDR2 is SQIVND (reference sequence). Deletions cut 5 bases from V and 5 bases from J, with 16 bases between. This CDR3 region has 14 residues. The CDR3 nucleotides read TGTGCCAGTAGTCCCACGGACAGATATGACGAGCAGTACTTC. It translates to CASSPTDRYDEQYF.

This chain uses TRBV30 with TRBJ2-1, with TRBD2 as a possible D gene (6 bases). Germline lookup yields CDR1 GTSNPN and CDR2 SVGIG (reference sequence). The length of the CDR3 is 15 residues. Between the trimmed V and J ends, which lost 0 bases and 2 bases, there was a span of 11 bases. The DNA for the CDR3 is TGTGCCTGGAGTGTACCGGCTAGCGCCTACAATGAGCAGTTCTTC. Protein sequence: CAWSVPASAYNEQFF.

This rearrangement joins TRBV7-6 to TRBJ1-4, with D maybe TRBD1 (6 bases). V dropped 2 bases and J dropped 8 bases, with 18 bases sitting between them. This CDR3 has 16 residues. The germline V gene encodes CDR1 SGHVS and CDR2 FNYEAQ. CDR3 DNA: TGTGCCAGCAGCTTACCCATACAGGGTGGGGCCGAAAAACTGTTTTTT. Translated: CASSLPIQGGAEKLFF.

This chain connects TRBV7-2 to TRBJ2-2, with D perhaps TRBD2 (5 bases). Trimming removed 5 bases at V and 4 bases at J, with 14 bases between. The CDR3 length is 15 residues. The germline V gene has CDR1 SGHTA and CDR2 FQGNSA. This chain's CDR3 is CASSPRGAGTGELFF. The DNA for the CDR3 is TGTGCCAGCAGCCCCCGAGGTGCGGGCACCGGGGAGCTGTTTTTT.

The chain recombines TRBV14 with TRBJ2-7, with D possibly matching TRBD2 (6 bases). Germline CDR1 is SGHDN and CDR2 is FVKESK. CDR3 length equals 13 residues. Trimming stripped 0 bases from V and 6 bases from J, with 9 bases between. DNA of the CDR3: TGTGCCAGCAGCCAAGATCTTAGCGGCGAGCAGTACTTC. Translation: CASSQDLSGEQYF.

This sequence joins TRBV9 and TRBJ2-5; 7 nucleotides agree with TRBD2. Germline V lookup: CDR1 SGDLS, CDR2 YYNGEE. Losses at the gene ends were 4 bases for V and 3 bases for J; bases not matched to a gene: 12. The CDR3 length is 16 residues. The CDR3 DNA reads as TGTGCCAGCAGCCCCCAGCCTCTAGCGGACGAAGAGACCCAGTACTTC. Translation: CASSPQPLADEETQYF. Based on the CDR3 plus reference TRBV9 and TRBJ2-5, the full variable domain is DSGVTQTPKHLITATGQRVTLRCSPRSGDLSVYWYQQSLDQGLQFLIQYYNGEERAKGNILERFSAQQFPDLHSELNLSSLELGDSALYFCASSPQPLADEETQYFGPGTRLLVL.

This clone was detected only a few times. The rearrangement links TRBV5-1 to TRBJ1-4; 7 bases are a match to TRBD1. The V gene's germline CDR1 is SGHRS and CDR2 YFSETQ. Germline trimming cut 3 bases from V and 6 bases from J; bases unmatched to any gene: 8. This CDR3 has 15 residues. The CDR3 coding sequence is TGCGCCAGCAGCTCCCAGGGGGATATGTATGAAAAACTGTTTTTT. Encoded protein: CASSSQGDMYEKLFF.

A few counts support this clone. The chain uses TRBV6-2 or TRBV6-3 and TRBJ1-4, with 7 nucleotides matching TRBD1. The CDR3 extends over 17 amino acids. V dropped 5 bases and J dropped 0; count of bases not matched to a gene: 9. CDR1 and CDR2 (germline): MNHEY, SVGEGT. CDR3 in DNA: TGTGCCAGCAGTCATCAGACAGGGATTACAACTAATGAAAAACTGTTTTTT. The encoded protein is CASSHQTGITTNEKLFF.

The chain links TRBV19 to TRBJ2-7; TRBD1 agrees at 8 bases. The CDR3 totals 16 residues. The germline V gene has CDR1 LNHDA and CDR2 SQIVND (reference sequence). Trimming at V came to 4 bases and at J to 9 bases, leaving 17 bases not matched to a gene. CDR3 region: CASSRMPGTGGSGQYF. CDR3 bases: TGTGCCAGTAGTAGAATGCCCGGGACAGGCGGCTCAGGGCAGTACTTC.

The rearrangement uses TRBV7-2 and TRBJ1-4; 8 bases fit TRBD1. The CDR3 has 15 residues. The trim removed 5 bases at V and 7 bases at J, leaving 9 bases unmatched. CDR1 is SGHTA and CDR2 is FQGNSA in the germline V gene. This chain's CDR3 is CASSRPGQASEKLFF. For the CDR3, the DNA is TGTGCCAGCAGCCGGCCGGGACAGGCTAGTGAAAAACTGTTTTTT.

CDR3: CAWSVRFYWGLSRSYNEQFF. As DNA, the CDR3 is TGTGCCTGGAGTGTAAGGTTCTATTGGGGCCTCTCACGCTCCTACAATGAGCAGTTCTTC. The chain has TRBV30 and TRBJ2-1, with TRBD1 as a possible D gene (5 bases). CDR1 GTSNPN and CDR2 SVGIG come from the germline V gene (reference sequence). The germline V and J ends were trimmed by 0 bases and 0 bases, with 24 bases remaining between them. The CDR3 has 20 amino acids.

This rearrangement joins TRBV4-3 to TRBJ2-1; 10 bases agree with TRBD2. Trimming cost V 3 bases and J 6 bases; bases outside gene matches: 2. CDR1 LGHNA and CDR2 YSLEER come from the germline V gene. The CDR3 is 14 amino acids. The DNA for the CDR3 is TGCGCCAGCAGCCAGATAGCGGGGGGCAATGAGCAGTTCTTC. Its protein is CASSQIAGGNEQFF.